The clone carrying this TCR beta chain was seen once. Its antigen is unidentified. J gave up 10 bases and V 4 bases, and 1 base lay outside the gene matches. This CDR3 spans 10 amino acids. Germline CDR1 and CDR2: GTSNPN and SVGIG (reference sequence). The PCR ran on 60 Vbeta and 13 Jbeta primers. Source study methods: Some 80 million unique TCR beta chains, 8.5 million to 14 million shared, were counted in a later analysis. Data came from immunoSEQ multiplex PCR; TCRdb stores just in-frame clones and leaves some out. Clone size and the V and J calls come from that table; the DNA yielded D and trimming. Of around 150,000 clones listed, roughly 80% were seen once; the top ten hold approximately 4%. The sample originates from a study of cytomegalovirus exposure and HLA in healthy donors. Study-level findings and limits: The classifier was said to identify cytomegalovirus status with high specificity and sensitivity. A later analysis revealed that TCR association rates differed between HLA loci, peaking at DRB1 and bottoming out at HLA-C. Researchers counted approximately 160 TCR beta chains as cytomegalovirus-associated.

This clonotype originated in a man aged 50 or older in good health and CMV-seropositive. This chain links TRBV30 with TRBJ2-1; the match to TRBD2 covers 7 bases. The material sequenced was PBMCs. CDR3 residues: CAWKLAEQFF. The CDR3 DNA is TGTGCCTGGAAACTAGCGGAGCAGTTCTTC. Full variable domain (missing parts from reference TRBV30 and TRBJ2-1): SQTIHQWPATLVQPVGSPLSLECTVEGTSNPNLYWYRQAAGRGLQLLFYSVGIGQISSEVPQNLSASRPQDRQFILSSKKLLLSDSGFYLCAWKLAEQFFGPGTRLTVL.